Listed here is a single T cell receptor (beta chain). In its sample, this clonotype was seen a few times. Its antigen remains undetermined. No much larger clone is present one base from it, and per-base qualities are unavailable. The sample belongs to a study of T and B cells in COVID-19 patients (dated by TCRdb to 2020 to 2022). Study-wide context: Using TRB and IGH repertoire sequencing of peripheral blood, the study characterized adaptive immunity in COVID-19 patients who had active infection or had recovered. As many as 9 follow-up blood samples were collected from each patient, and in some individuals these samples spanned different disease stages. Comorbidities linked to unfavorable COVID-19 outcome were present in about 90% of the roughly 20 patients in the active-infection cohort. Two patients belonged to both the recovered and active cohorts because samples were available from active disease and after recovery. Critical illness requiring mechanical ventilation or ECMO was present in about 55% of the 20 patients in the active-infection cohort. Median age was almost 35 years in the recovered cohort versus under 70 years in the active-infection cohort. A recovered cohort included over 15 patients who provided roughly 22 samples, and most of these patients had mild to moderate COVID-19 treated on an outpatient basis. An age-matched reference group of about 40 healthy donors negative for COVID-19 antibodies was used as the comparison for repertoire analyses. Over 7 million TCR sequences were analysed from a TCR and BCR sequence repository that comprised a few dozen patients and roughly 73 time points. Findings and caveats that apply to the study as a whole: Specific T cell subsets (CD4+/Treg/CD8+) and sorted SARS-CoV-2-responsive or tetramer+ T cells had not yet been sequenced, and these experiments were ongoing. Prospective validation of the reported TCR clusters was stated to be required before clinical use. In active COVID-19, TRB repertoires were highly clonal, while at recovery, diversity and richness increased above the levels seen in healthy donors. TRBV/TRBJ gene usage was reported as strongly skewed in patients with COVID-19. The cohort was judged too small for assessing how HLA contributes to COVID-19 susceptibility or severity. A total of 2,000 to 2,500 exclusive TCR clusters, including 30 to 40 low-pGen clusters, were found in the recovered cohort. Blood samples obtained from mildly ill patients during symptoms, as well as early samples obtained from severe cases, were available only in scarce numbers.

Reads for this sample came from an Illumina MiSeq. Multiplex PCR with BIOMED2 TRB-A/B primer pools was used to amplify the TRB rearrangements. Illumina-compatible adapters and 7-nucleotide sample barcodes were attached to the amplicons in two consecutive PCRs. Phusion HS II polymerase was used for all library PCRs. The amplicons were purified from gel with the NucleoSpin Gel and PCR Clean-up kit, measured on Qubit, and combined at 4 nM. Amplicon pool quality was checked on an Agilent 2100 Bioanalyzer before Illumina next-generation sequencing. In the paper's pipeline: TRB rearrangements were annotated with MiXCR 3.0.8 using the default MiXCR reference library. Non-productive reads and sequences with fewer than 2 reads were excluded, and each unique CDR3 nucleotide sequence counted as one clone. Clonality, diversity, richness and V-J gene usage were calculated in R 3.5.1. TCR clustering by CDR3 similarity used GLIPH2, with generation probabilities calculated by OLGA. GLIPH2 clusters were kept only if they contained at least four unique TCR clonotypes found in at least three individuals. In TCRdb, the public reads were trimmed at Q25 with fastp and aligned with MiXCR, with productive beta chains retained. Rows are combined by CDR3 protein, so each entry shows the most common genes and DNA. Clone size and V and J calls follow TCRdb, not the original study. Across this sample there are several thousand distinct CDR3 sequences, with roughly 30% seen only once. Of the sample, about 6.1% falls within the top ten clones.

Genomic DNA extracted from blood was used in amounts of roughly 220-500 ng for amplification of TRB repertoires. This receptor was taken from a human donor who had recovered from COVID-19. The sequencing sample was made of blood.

The CDR3 protein: CASSLRPGARYNEQFF. The nucleotide sequence is TGTGCCAGCAGCTTACGACCGGGGGCGAGATACAATGAGCAGTTCTTC. The rearrangement joined TRBV11-2 to TRBJ2-1; the D gene is perhaps TRBD1 or TRBD2, as each covers 6 bases. From the germline V gene, CDR1 is SGHAT and CDR2 is FQNNGV. V loses 2 bases of germline sequence and J loses 4 bases, and the interval between the two ends is 15 bases. The CDR3 runs 16 amino acids, cysteine and phenylalanine included. The sequence is cut down to CDR3 DNA, 48 bases in frame from base 1. Reference TRBV11-2 and TRBJ2-1 genes cover what lies past the CDR3, so the full variable domain is EAGVAQSPRYKIIEKRQSVAFWCNPISGHATLYWYQQILGQGPKLLIQFQNNGVVDDSQLPKDRFSAERLKGVDSTLKIQPAKLEDSAVYLCASSLRPGARYNEQFFGPGTRLTVL.